The 28 T cell receptor beta chains given below trace back to one sample, sequenced in a study of CD8+CD57+ T cells in acquired aplastic anemia. CDR3 and TCR beta VDJ profiling relied on genomic DNA as the template. From the reads, TCRdb called clonotypes with MiXCR, one entry per CDR3 protein. The sample has approximately 190,000 distinct CDR3 sequences; under 70% are singletons. Sequencing was carried out using sorted CD4+, CD8+, or CD8+CD57+ T cells (not recorded which) from PBMCs. These receptors were obtained from a human donor with severe aplastic anemia or a healthy control (not recorded which).

The chain couples TRBV7-3 to TRBJ2-1; TRBD1 aligns across 8 bases. Trimming cost V 6 bases and J 4 bases; bases outside gene matches: 8. Germline CDR1 is SGHTA and CDR2 is FQGTGA. This CDR3 is built from 15 residues. The CDR3 DNA reads as TGTGCCAGCAGTTCCGGACAGGGTTCGTACAATGAGCAGTTCTTC. This gives the protein CASSSGQGSYNEQFF.

The rearrangement links TRBV5-1 to TRBJ1-1; D not resolved. V lost 0 bases, J lost 7 bases, and 13 bases lay in between. The CDR3 runs 14 residues. Germline V CDR1 and CDR2: SGHRS, YFSETQ. The DNA for the CDR3 is TGCGCCAGCAGCTTGGCCGACCTTAAGTATGAAGCTTTCTTT. It codes for CASSLADLKYEAFF.

V gene TRBV19 combines with J gene TRBJ1-2; 7 bases are a match to TRBD1. V lost 5 bases to trimming and J lost 1 base; unmatched junction nucleotides: 7. This CDR3 is 15 amino acids long. Per the germline V gene, CDR1 is LNHDA and CDR2 is SQIVND (reference sequence). The CDR3 coding sequence is TGTGCCAGTAGTCCCTGGGACAGAATTAACTATGGCTACACCTTC. Translating gives CASSPWDRINYGYTF.

The rearrangement joins TRBV13 to TRBJ2-1; possible D gene TRBD2, 6 bases. CDR1 and CDR2 (germline): PRHDT, FYEKMQ (reference sequence). The CDR3 runs to 16 residues. Deletions cut 5 bases from V and 0 bases from J, with 14 bases between. CDR3 DNA: TGTGCCAGCAGCCTAAGCGGGTCTCTCTCCTACAATGAGCAGTTCTTC. Protein product: CASSLSGSLSYNEQFF.

This clonotype came up a few times. The J gene is TRBJ2-3, the V gene TRBV7-8; 8 bases map to TRBD1. The germline CDR1 and CDR2 sequences are SGHVS and FQNEAQ. This CDR3 has 16 residues. V dropped 5 bases and J dropped 0; count of bases not matched to a gene: 7. DNA of the CDR3: TGTGCCAGCAGCCCCAGACAGGGGTCTAGCACAGATACGCAGTATTTT. Amino acid sequence: CASSPRQGSSTDTQYF.

The chain carries TRBV29-1 and TRBJ2-2; 7 bases match TRBD1. In germline, CDR1 is SQVTM, CDR2 ANQGSEA. Trimming removed 4 bases from V and 5 bases from J; junction bases left unmatched: 4. This CDR3 spans 13 amino acids. CDR3 nucleotides: TGCAGCGTTGGACAGGGAAGTACCGGGGAGCTGTTTTTT. It specifies CSVGQGSTGELFF.

As regards this clonotype: It is likely a read error, because the conserved phenylalanine at the end of the CDR3 is missing. J is TRBJ1-6 and V is TRBV9; D is ambiguous. The V end lost 4 bases, the J end lost 8 bases, and 10 bases lay between the germline ends. The germline V gene encodes CDR1 SGDLS and CDR2 YYNGEE. This CDR3 has 13 residues. The CDR3 region is CASSRTGDSPLHS. The CDR3 DNA is TGTGCCAGCAGCAGGACGGGTGATTCACCCCTCCACTCT.

The chain has TRBV29-1 and TRBJ2-1, with 7 bases aligning to TRBD1. The V gene end was trimmed by 3 bases and the J gene end by 6 bases; junction bases not matched to a gene: 8. There are 14 residues in the CDR3. From germline, CDR1 is SQVTM and CDR2 ANQGSEA. CDR3 DNA: TGCAGCGTTGACCCCAGGGGGTTCGGCAATGAGCAGTTCTTC. Its protein product is CSVDPRGFGNEQFF.

The rearrangement uses TRBV9 and TRBJ1-3, with D possibly matching TRBD1 (6 bases). From germline, CDR1 is SGDLS and CDR2 YYNGEE. There are 14 residues in the CDR3. V gave up 3 bases and J gave up 1 base, with 8 bases separating them. CDR3 coding DNA: TGTGCCAGCAGCGGAGGACAGTCTGGAAACACCATATATTTT. Protein product: CASSGGQSGNTIYF.

The V gene is TRBV19, the J gene TRBJ2-1; D uncertain. The length of the CDR3 is 13 residues. The ends were cut back, 4 bases at V and 0 bases at J, with 4 bases in the middle. The germline CDR1 and CDR2 sequences are LNHDA and SQIVND (reference sequence). The CDR3 is CASSRDSYNEQFF. In DNA, the CDR3 is TGTGCCAGTAGTAGAGACTCCTACAATGAGCAGTTCTTC.

This clonotype occurred many times. This chain joins TRBV29-1 and TRBJ1-1; D remains ambiguous. Trimming took off 6 bases at V and 3 bases at J, with 5 bases between the two ends. The V gene's germline CDR1 is SQVTM and CDR2 ANQGSEA. The CDR3 has 10 amino acids. The CDR3 spells CSVEHTEAFF. In DNA, the CDR3 is TGCAGCGTGGAACACACTGAAGCTTTCTTT.

The V and J genes are TRBV20-1 and TRBJ2-7; 8 bases are a match to TRBD1. This CDR3 comprises 15 residues. V lost 0 bases and J lost 6; bases outside the gene matches: 10. CDR1 and CDR2 (germline): DFQATT, SNEGSKA (reference sequence). The DNA of the CDR3 is TGCAGTGCTAGAGAGCATAACCCAGGGGGCTCCGAGCAGTACTTC. Amino acids: CSAREHNPGGSEQYF.

The chain carries TRBV29-1 and TRBJ2-7, with D possibly matching TRBD2 (5 bases). Trimming left V 7 bases short and J 4 bases short, with 17 bases between. The CDR3 has 13 residues. Germline assignment: CDR1 SQVTM and CDR2 ANQGSEA. DNA of the CDR3: TGCAGCGCTTCACGGGGAGTTGGGTACGAGCAGTACTTC. It is translated as CSASRGVGYEQYF.

On this clonotype: The junction and the germline gene differ at one end; a read error may be behind it. This sequence joins TRBV6-1 and TRBJ2-7; the D gene is possibly TRBD2 (7 bases). CDR3 length equals 13 residues. Looked up from germline, CDR1 is MNHNS and CDR2 is SASEGT. The CDR3 DNA is TGTGCCATCAGTGCAGGGGAGGGGGACGGGCAGTACTTC. The encoded protein is CAISAGEGDGQYF.

This clonotype showed up just a few times. The chain joins TRBV29-1 to TRBJ2-7, with TRBD2 matching over 8 bases. The CDR3 runs 12 residues. Germline V gene lookup returns CDR1 SQVTM and CDR2 ANQGSEA. Trimming at V came to 3 bases and at J to 2 bases, leaving 0 bases not matched to a gene. CDR3 protein: CSVERGAYEQYF. The CDR3 nucleotides are TGCAGCGTTGAGCGGGGGGCCTACGAGCAGTACTTC.

A few counts support this clonotype. J is TRBJ2-7 and V is TRBV7-9; D remains unclear. The CDR3 sequence is 13 residues long. Trimming cost V 3 bases and J 3 bases, with 9 bases left between them. CDR1 and CDR2 from the germline V gene are SEHNR and FQNEAQ (reference sequence). The chain's CDR3 is CASSLGILYEQYF. The CDR3 DNA follows: TGTGCCAGCAGCTTGGGCATTCTCTACGAGCAGTACTTC. Filled out from reference TRBV7-9 and TRBJ2-7, the complete variable domain reads DTGVSQNPRHKITKRGQNVTFRCDPISEHNRLYWYRQTLGQGPEFLTYFQNEAQLEKSRLLSDRFSAERPKGSFSTLEIQRTEQGDSAMYLCASSLGILYEQYFGPGTRLTVT.

This clonotype came up many times. CDR3 nucleotides: TGTGCCAGCAGCTCCCAGGGGCCGAGACTTAATGAAAAACTGTTTTTT. Translation: CASSSQGPRLNEKLFF. The chain links TRBV7-9 to TRBJ1-4; possibly TRBD1 for D (6 bases). Between the trimmed V and J ends, which lost 4 bases and 4 bases, there was a span of 16 bases. Germline V gene lookup returns CDR1 SEHNR and CDR2 FQNEAQ (reference sequence). The CDR3 is 16 residues long. The variable domain in full, with the rest retrieved from reference TRBV7-9 and TRBJ1-4, is DTGVSQNPRHKITKRGQNVTFRCDPISEHNRLYWYRQTLGQGPEFLTYFQNEAQLEKSRLLSDRFSAERPKGSFSTLEIQRTEQGDSAMYLCASSSQGPRLNEKLFFGSGTQLSVL.

The chain couples TRBV7-9 to TRBJ1-4; D perhaps matches TRBD1 (5 bases). V lost 5 bases, J lost 4 bases, and 20 bases lay in between. The CDR3 consists of 17 residues. CDR1 and CDR2 (germline): SEHNR, FQNEAQ (reference sequence). CDR3 nucleotides: TGTGCCAGCAGCCAAGGGGCAGCCCTAATGGGTAATGAAAAACTGTTTTTT. As protein: CASSQGAALMGNEKLFF.

The gene calls are TRBV19 and TRBJ2-5, with unresolved D. This CDR3 region has 13 residues. Trimming took off 8 bases at V and 5 bases at J, with 15 bases between the two ends. Germline loops: CDR1 LNHDA, CDR2 SQIVND (reference sequence). Here the CDR3 reads CASAGLVTETQYF. The CDR3 DNA reads TGTGCCAGTGCCGGGCTGGTAACGGAGACCCAGTACTTC.

The gene calls are TRBV5-1 and TRBJ2-5; TRBD1 matches at 7 bases. The junction had 3 bases not matched to a gene; V was cut back by 2 bases and J by 2 bases. The CDR3 is made up of 14 amino acids. In germline, CDR1 is SGHRS, CDR2 YFSETQ. The CDR3 DNA reads as TGCGCCAGCAGCTTTACAGGGGAGCAAGAGACCCAGTACTTC. Translation: CASSFTGEQETQYF.

There are a few counts of this clonotype. The final CDR3 position lacks the conserved phenylalanine or tryptophan, pointing to a likely read error. The chain has TRBV4-3 and TRBJ2-2; tentative D call: TRBD2 (5 bases). The CDR3 runs to 19 residues. Germline CDR1 LGHNA, CDR2 YSLEER. Trimming stripped 0 bases from V and 3 bases from J, with 20 bases between. The CDR3 bases are TGCGCCAGCAGCCAAGATGGAGGACGGAACTTTTTGGACACCGGGGAGCTGTTTCTT. This gives the protein CASSQDGGRNFLDTGELFL.

The chain couples TRBV5-1 to TRBJ2-1; D may be TRBD2 (6 bases). V was clipped by 4 bases and J by 2 bases, with 7 bases between them. The germline V gene encodes CDR1 SGHRS and CDR2 YFSETQ. CDR3 length: 13 residues. CDR3 region: CASSGGAYNEQFF. The CDR3 nucleotides are TGCGCCAGCAGCGGAGGGGCCTACAATGAGCAGTTCTTC. Full variable domain (remainder filled in from reference TRBV5-1 and TRBJ2-1): KAGVTQTPRYLIKTRGQQVTLSCSPISGHRSVSWYQQTPGQGLQFLFEYFSETQRNKGNFPGRFSGRQFSNSRSEMNVSTLELGDSALYLCASSGGAYNEQFFGPGTRLTVL.

The chain carries TRBV20-1 and TRBJ2-1; D is undetermined. There are 13 residues in the CDR3. Germline assignment: CDR1 DFQATT and CDR2 SNEGSKA (reference sequence). V was clipped by 3 bases and J by 9 bases, with 15 bases between them. The CDR3 sequence is CSASGQTSSEQFF. The CDR3 nucleotides read TGCAGTGCTAGCGGCCAAACGAGCTCTGAGCAGTTCTTC.

This clonotype was seen a single time. At one boundary the junction diverges from the germline segment, which might be a read error. The V call is TRBV7-3, the J call TRBJ2-1, with no clear D. CDR3 length: 16 amino acids. In germline, CDR1 is SGHTA, CDR2 FQGTGA. The CDR3 spells CASSLDQLSSYNEQFF. The CDR3 DNA reads as TGTGCCAGCAGCCTCGACCAGTTAAGCTCCTACAATGAGCAATTCTTC.

This clonotype came up once. The chain links TRBV19 to TRBJ1-6, with D uncertain. CDR3 length equals 14 residues. Germline CDR1 and CDR2: LNHDA and SQIVND (reference sequence). V was pared by 1 base and J by 6 bases, with 7 bases between. Here the CDR3 reads CASSIGLINSPLHF. CDR3 nucleotides: TGTGCCAGTAGTATAGGGCTAATTAATTCACCCCTCCACTTT.

This clonotype was seen a single time. The chain is built from TRBV9 and TRBJ2-1; no reliable D call. This CDR3 spans 11 amino acids. The germline V gene encodes CDR1 SGDLS and CDR2 YYNGEE. Trimming stripped 7 bases from V and 4 bases from J, with 6 bases between. The CDR3 coding sequence is TGTGCCAGCGGTATGTACAATGAGCAGTTCTTC. It encodes CASGMYNEQFF.

The gene calls are TRBV7-9 and TRBJ2-7; D may correspond to TRBD1 or TRBD2 (6 bases each). The J call is uncertain, as TRBJ2-1 better fits the DNA end. From germline, CDR1 is SEHNR and CDR2 FQNEAQ (reference sequence). This CDR3 is 16 amino acids long. The CDR3 sequence: CASSLTSRGPYNEQFF. CDR3 coding DNA: TGTGCCAGCAGCTTAACGAGTCGGGGGCCATACAATGAGCAGTTCTTC.

This clonotype was recorded many times. The chain couples TRBV6-2 or TRBV6-3 to TRBJ2-3; the match to TRBD2 covers 9 bases. This CDR3 has 15 amino acids. Trimming cost V 0 bases and J 6 bases; bases outside gene matches: 4. The V gene's germline CDR1 is MNHEY and CDR2 SVGEGT. The CDR3 DNA follows: TGTGCCAGCAGTTACTCGGCGGGGGGGCCTGATACGCAGTATTTT. This codes for CASSYSAGGPDTQYF.